The sequence of this T cell receptor beta chain was determined in a study of blood T cell repertoires in COVID-19. On the study more broadly: Collection of acute and convalescent COVID-19 samples took place in the United States, Italy and Spain. T cells, B-cell-depleted T cells, or PBMCs provided the cDNA or gDNA that served as material.

Recovered status in Cohort 3 required two negative PCRs, clearance, or symptom resolution. Method: immunoSEQ multiplex PCR; TCRdb's copy keeps in-frame clones and lacks some. Seen here are hundreds of thousands of clones, 87% observed once, and the top ten hold around 9.3%. The TCR sequence derives from a woman under 30 who had recovered from COVID-19. The sample consisted of PBMCs or T cells enriched from blood (not recorded which).

The CDR3 region has the DNA TGTGCCAGCAGGGAGACAGGGGGGAGCTATGGCTACACCTTC. Protein: CASRETGGSYGYTF. The gene calls are TRBV9 and TRBJ1-2, with TRBD1 matching over 9 bases. Germline V gives CDR1 SGDLS, CDR2 YYNGEE. Trimming removed 5 bases from V and 4 bases from J; junction bases left unmatched: 6. The CDR3 has 14 amino acids.